The 2 T cell receptor beta chains presented below share a single source sample, sequenced in a study of T cells in localized non-small cell lung cancer. Generated by immunoSEQ multiplex PCR, the TCRdb table keeps only in-frame clones and is missing some. The table shows around 25,000 clones, with approximately 86% occurring only once. The sequencing used peripheral blood, collected before any cancer treatment. The receptors were gathered from a male donor at least 60 years old with stage II squamous cell lung carcinoma.

This chain connects TRBV11-2 to TRBJ2-2, with 7 bases lining up with TRBD2. Per germline, CDR1 SGHAT and CDR2 FQNNGV. J gave up 3 bases and V 5 bases, and 9 bases lay outside the gene matches. There are 16 residues in the CDR3. Written as DNA, the CDR3 is TGTGCCAGCAGCCCCCCTGGGAGGGTTGACACCGGGGAGCTGTTTTTT. It codes for CASSPPGRVDTGELFF.

This clone was observed once. The chain recombines TRBV5-4 with TRBJ2-1; D possibly corresponds to TRBD1 (7 bases). V shed 7 bases and J shed 7 bases, with 24 bases lying between them. Germline-derived CDR1 and CDR2 are SGHNT and YYREEE (reference sequence). The CDR3 is 16 amino acids. Here the CDR3 DNA reads TGTGCCAGCTATCGCAGGGGGGCCAGGGATGGAAATGAGCAGTTCTTC. Its protein product is CASYRRGARDGNEQFF.